This T cell receptor beta chain came from a study of blood T cell repertoires in COVID-19. CDR3 size: 15 residues. CDR1 is SGHRS and CDR2 is YFSETQ in the germline V gene. The J segment lost 0 bases and the V segment lost 4 bases, leaving 5 bases of the junction unmatched. Libraries were prepared by immunoSEQ multiplex PCR; TCRdb keeps only in-frame clonotypes and omits some of them. The repertoire holds around 300,000 clones, with 80% to 90% as singletons. Sequencing used PBMCs or T cells enriched from blood (not recorded which). This rearrangement joins TRBV5-1 to TRBJ1-1; 8 bases map to TRBD1. The clonotype was recovered from a young man who had recovered from COVID-19. CDR3 sequence (DNA): TGCGCCAGCAGCACCTGGGACAGGATGAACACTGAAGCTTTCTTT. Translating gives CASSTWDRMNTEAFF.